Below are 28 T cell receptor beta chains sequenced from a single sample in a study of blood T cell repertoires in COVID-19 (dated by TCRdb to about 2020). Preparation of the library involved the immunoSEQ multiplex PCR assay. Not all clones reach the TCRdb copy of this immuneACCESS table, which keeps in-frame sequences only. Checked studies attribute under half of the gap to unresolved V genes and leave the rest unexplained. This sample is represented by under 250,000 clones; 80% to 85% of them were singletons. The ten largest clonotypes hold more than 8.5% of the sample. Sequenced: PBMCs or T cells enriched from blood (not recorded which). The receptor set was obtained from a woman in her 50s with acute COVID-19.

V gene TRBV3-1 (or the pseudogene TRBV3-2) combines with J gene TRBJ1-1; no firm D call. The CDR3 runs to 14 residues. V shed 4 bases and J shed 3 bases, with 12 bases lying between them. Germline V CDR1 and CDR2: LGHDT, YNNKEL (reference sequence). The CDR3, as DNA: TGTGCCAGCAGCCTCACGGGGAGGGACACTGAAGCTTTCTTT. Amino acids: CASSLTGRDTEAFF.

In this sample, this clone turned up a few times. The CDR3 sequence is CASSHRGREDIQYF. The CDR3 DNA reads as TGTGCCAGCAGCCACAGGGGGCGAGAGGACATTCAGTACTTC. The chain joins TRBV4-2 to TRBJ2-4; 8 bases line up with TRBD1. Trimming cost V 3 bases and J 8 bases; bases outside gene matches: 6. CDR1 and CDR2 (germline): LGHNA, YNFKEQ. The CDR3 spans 14 residues.

This clone was seen a few times. The V gene is TRBV7-2, the J gene TRBJ2-7; TRBD2 aligns across 11 bases. Germline CDR1 and CDR2: SGHTA and FQGNSA. The CDR3 loop spans 18 amino acids. After removal of 2 bases from V and 1 base from J, the junction contained 10 bases not matched to a gene. CDR3 in amino acids: CASSLRRLAGSLSYEQYF. The CDR3, as DNA: TGTGCCAGCAGCTTACGGAGACTAGCGGGATCTTTATCCTACGAGCAGTACTTC.

The CDR3 nucleotides are TGTGCCAGCAGCTTAGAGTTGAGTGGCGGGGTGTACCAAGAGACCCAGTACTTC. Translating it yields CASSLELSGGVYQETQYF. The chain recombines TRBV11-2 with TRBJ2-5, with a tentative D call TRBD2 (6 bases). The CDR3 contains 18 residues. Per the germline V gene, CDR1 is SGHAT and CDR2 is FQNNGV. Between the trimmed V and J ends, which lost 0 bases and 0 bases, there was a span of 17 bases. Drawing the rest from reference TRBV11-2 and TRBJ2-5, the complete variable domain is EAGVAQSPRYKIIEKRQSVAFWCNPISGHATLYWYQQILGQGPKLLIQFQNNGVVDDSQLPKDRFSAERLKGVDSTLKIQPAKLEDSAVYLCASSLELSGGVYQETQYFGPGTRLLVL.

The rearrangement joins TRBV5-1 to TRBJ2-2, with 8 bases aligning to TRBD1. V gave up 5 bases and J gave up 7 bases; unmatched junction bases: 10. Looked up from germline, CDR1 is SGHRS and CDR2 is YFSETQ. The CDR3 sequence is 15 residues long. CDR3 loop: CASSPRTGNLGELFF. As DNA, the CDR3 is TGCGCCAGCAGTCCCAGGACAGGGAATCTCGGGGAGCTGTTTTTT.

V is TRBV5-1 and J is TRBJ1-6; 9 nucleotides match TRBD1. Per the germline V gene, CDR1 is SGHRS and CDR2 is YFSETQ. The ends lost 1 base at V and 6 bases at J; junction bases unmatched: 5. CDR3 length: 16 residues. Here the CDR3 DNA reads TGCGCCAGCAGCTTGACCCCGGGACAGGGTAATTCACCCCTCCACTTT. Its translation is CASSLTPGQGNSPLHF.

The chain employs TRBV25-1 and TRBJ1-1, with D possibly being TRBD1 (5 bases). V was shortened by 7 bases and J by 4 bases, with 16 bases between the two germline ends. The length of the CDR3 is 14 residues. Germline CDR1 is MGHDK and CDR2 is SYGVNS. The CDR3 here is CASIGRGIGTEAFF. Written as DNA, the CDR3 is TGTGCCAGCATCGGAAGGGGTATTGGCACTGAAGCTTTCTTT.

The chain joins TRBV9 to TRBJ2-3, with 12 nucleotides matching TRBD2. There are 17 residues in the CDR3. Germline trimming cut 0 bases from V and 5 bases from J; bases unmatched to any gene: 7. CDR1 is SGDLS and CDR2 is YYNGEE in the germline V gene. The CDR3 nucleotides are TGTGCCAGCAGCGTAGGACTAGCGGGAGTCGTAAGAGATACGCAGTATTTT. Encoded protein: CASSVGLAGVVRDTQYF.

The J gene is TRBJ1-4, the V gene TRBV28; weak D call: TRBD1 (5 bases). CDR3 length: 16 residues. The V end was cut by 8 bases, the J end by 4 bases, with 20 bases between. Germline V gene data show CDR1 as MDHEN and CDR2 as SYDVKM. The CDR3 protein is CASGQSRQTYNEKLFF. CDR3 sequence (DNA): TGTGCCAGCGGACAATCAAGACAGACATATAATGAAAAACTGTTTTTT.

This clone was counted a single time. This chain links TRBV12-5 with TRBJ2-3; 10 bases map to TRBD1. The germline V gene has CDR1 LGHNT and CDR2 FRNRAP. The junction had 9 bases not matched to a gene; V was cut back by 2 bases and J by 4 bases. This CDR3 is 17 amino acids long. The CDR3 loop is CASGLTRDRGVPDTQYF. CDR3 coding DNA: TGTGCTAGTGGTTTGACTCGGGACAGGGGAGTTCCAGATACGCAGTATTTT.

The chain uses TRBV2 and TRBJ2-5; D is perhaps TRBD1 (7 bases). The CDR3 extends over 15 amino acids. Germline CDR1 SNHLY, CDR2 FYNNEI. Trimming stripped 6 bases from V and 5 bases from J, with 19 bases between. In DNA form, the CDR3 reads TGTGCCAGCAGAACAGGGGCCACCGGAGGGGAGACCCAGTACTTC. It yields the protein CASRTGATGGETQYF.

This clone is a singleton in its sample. The V call is TRBV7-2, the J call TRBJ2-1; D perhaps matches TRBD2 (5 bases). The germline V gene encodes CDR1 SGHTA and CDR2 FQGNSA. Trimming took 0 bases from V and 3 from J, leaving 12 bases between them. The length of the CDR3 is 16 residues. In DNA, the CDR3 is TGTGCCAGCAGCTTAGCGGACTTCCTCTACTACAATGAGCAGTTCTTC. It yields the protein CASSLADFLYYNEQFF.

This chain uses TRBV2 with TRBJ1-3, with 7 bases that match TRBD1. CDR1 SNHLY and CDR2 FYNNEI come from the germline V gene. V lost 4 bases, J lost 0 bases, and 6 bases stayed unmatched. This CDR3 spans 16 amino acids. The DNA for the CDR3 is TGTGCCAGCAGTGCCATCTGGGACAGCTCTGGAAACACCATATATTTT. Encoded protein: CASSAIWDSSGNTIYF.

Concerning this clone itself: This could be a read error, since a much larger clone is one nucleotide away. The chain joins TRBV7-9 to TRBJ1-2; tentative D call: TRBD1 (6 bases). Looked up from germline, CDR1 is SEHNR and CDR2 is FQNEAQ (reference sequence). V lost 5 bases and J lost 4, with 8 bases in between. This CDR3 is built from 12 residues. The CDR3 reads CASSLDSYGYTF. Written as DNA, the CDR3 is TGTGCCAGCAGCCTGGACAGCTATGGCTACACCTTC.

This clone was found a few times. This sequence joins TRBV7-3 and TRBJ2-2; 11 bases are shared with TRBD2. V dropped 9 bases and J dropped 2; count of bases not matched to a gene: 17. The CDR3 extends over 19 amino acids. CDR1 SGHTA and CDR2 FQGTGA come from the germline V gene. The CDR3 DNA is TGTGCCAGGAGCGAACTAGCGGGAGACTCGGGAATAAACACCGGGGAGCTGTTTTTT. Its protein product is CARSELAGDSGINTGELFF.

The V call is TRBV7-8, the J call TRBJ2-5; TRBD2 agrees at 7 bases. The germline V gene has CDR1 SGHVS and CDR2 FQNEAQ. The trim removed 2 bases at V and 4 bases at J, leaving 7 bases unmatched. The CDR3 is made up of 15 amino acids. The CDR3, as DNA: TGTGCCAGCAGCTTAATGACTAGCAGGGCAGAGACCCAGTACTTC. Translating gives CASSLMTSRAETQYF. Full variable domain (outside the CDR3, taken from reference TRBV7-8 and TRBJ2-5): GAGVSQSPRYKVAKRGQDVALRCDPISGHVSLFWYQQALGQGPEFLTYFQNEAQLDKSGLPSDRFFAERPEGSVSTLKIQRTQQEDSAVYLCASSLMTSRAETQYFGPGTRLLVL.

This rearrangement joins TRBV27 to TRBJ1-4; possibly TRBD1 for D (5 bases). Germline values: CDR1 MNHEY, CDR2 SMNVEV (reference sequence). The CDR3 extends over 15 amino acids. The ends were cut back, 3 bases at V and 8 bases at J, with 16 bases in the middle. CDR3 coding DNA: TGTGCCAGCAGTTTTGGGCTAGGGGTTCGGGAAAAACTGTTTTTT. This sequence encodes CASSFGLGVREKLFF.

The V gene is TRBV20-1, the J gene TRBJ1-1; no firm D call. Trimming stripped 3 bases from V and 3 bases from J, with 2 bases between. Germline CDR1 and CDR2: DFQATT and SNEGSKA (reference sequence). The CDR3 has 10 amino acids. As DNA, the CDR3 is TGCAGTGCTAGCGACACTGAAGCTTTCTTT. It yields the protein CSASDTEAFF.

This chain connects TRBV20-1 to TRBJ2-7; 10 bases agree with TRBD2. CDR3 length equals 14 residues. The V gene's germline CDR1 is DFQATT and CDR2 SNEGSKA (reference sequence). With V trimmed by 3 bases and J by 1 base, 3 bases remained unmatched. The CDR3 coding sequence is TGCAGTGCTAGTCTAGCGGGAGCTTCCTACGAGCAGTACTTC. Translated: CSASLAGASYEQYF.

The chain is built from TRBV14 and TRBJ2-7; the match to TRBD2 covers 8 bases. From germline, CDR1 is SGHDN and CDR2 FVKESK. Trimming took 4 bases from V and 7 from J; bases not matched to a gene: 12. The CDR3 runs to 15 residues. In nucleotides, the CDR3 is TGTGCCAGCAGCCGTGGGGGACTAGGGACCGGAGAGCAGTACTTC. As protein: CASSRGGLGTGEQYF. The full variable domain, its missing parts supplied by reference TRBV14 and TRBJ2-7, is EAGVTQFPSHSVIEKGQTVTLRCDPISGHDNLYWYRRVMGKEIKFLLHFVKESKQDESGMPNNRFLAERTGGTYSTLKVQPAELEDSGVYFCASSRGGLGTGEQYFGPGTRLTVT.

On this clone itself: This sequence may be a read error, since a much larger clone differs from it by one base. The genes are TRBV2 and TRBJ1-1; 8 nucleotides line up with TRBD1. Germline values: CDR1 SNHLY, CDR2 FYNNEI. The trim removed 6 bases at V and 1 base at J, leaving 1 base unmatched. This CDR3 is built from 13 residues. Here the CDR3 reads CASRGTGNTEAFF. CDR3 DNA sequence: TGTGCCAGCAGAGGGACAGGGAACACTGAAGCTTTCTTT.

The genes are TRBV5-4 and TRBJ1-2; no firm D call. Trimming shortened V by 0 bases and J by 3 bases, and 9 bases separated the two germline ends. Germline V gene data show CDR1 as SGHNT and CDR2 as YYREEE (reference sequence). The CDR3 runs to 14 residues. The CDR3 region is CASSLARSDYGYTF. CDR3 nucleotide sequence: TGTGCCAGCAGCTTGGCCCGCAGTGACTATGGCTACACCTTC.

The chain couples TRBV5-1 to TRBJ2-1; 10 bases agree with TRBD2. Germline V gene lookup returns CDR1 SGHRS and CDR2 YFSETQ. This CDR3 comprises 16 residues. V was clipped by 4 bases and J by 8 bases; unmatched bases: 12. Written as DNA, the CDR3 is TGCGCCAGCAGCCGGCCACCTAGCGGGAGTGCGGATGAGCAGTTCTTC. Translated: CASSRPPSGSADEQFF.

This clone showed up just a few times. The genes are TRBV11-1 and TRBJ2-7; 7 bases are a match to TRBD1. This CDR3 region has 14 residues. Germline V gives CDR1 SGHAT, CDR2 FQDESV (reference sequence). V lost 1 base to trimming and J lost 4 bases; unmatched junction nucleotides: 4. The CDR3 region is CASSLGTGEYEQYF. CDR3 coding DNA: TGTGCCAGCAGCTTAGGTACAGGGGAATACGAGCAGTACTTC.

The gene calls are TRBV7-2 and TRBJ1-1, with D perhaps TRBD1 (6 bases). The V end was cut by 5 bases, the J end by 5 bases, with 15 bases between. CDR1 SGHTA and CDR2 FQGNSA come from the germline V gene. CDR3 length: 14 amino acids. The CDR3 here is CASSITDSGTEAFF. In DNA form, the CDR3 reads TGTGCCAGCAGCATCACGGACAGTGGGACTGAAGCTTTCTTT.

This rearrangement joins TRBV28 to TRBJ2-7; unclear D gene. Germline CDR1 is MDHEN and CDR2 is SYDVKM. This CDR3 is built from 13 residues. Trimming removed 4 bases from V and 7 bases from J, with 14 bases in between. The CDR3 DNA reads TGTGCCAGCAGTTCCATATACCTAAGTGAGCAGTACTTC. It encodes CASSSIYLSEQYF.

The V and J genes are TRBV3-1 (or the pseudogene TRBV3-2) and TRBJ1-3; weak D call: TRBD1 (6 bases). CDR3 size: 15 residues. Germline CDR1 reads LGHDT; CDR2 reads YNNKEL (reference sequence). Trimming stripped 5 bases from V and 4 bases from J, with 15 bases between. CDR3 region: CASSSQQGYGNTIYF. CDR3 bases: TGTGCCAGCAGCTCCCAACAGGGTTACGGAAACACCATATATTTT.

The chain couples TRBV4-3 to TRBJ2-3; perhaps TRBD1 as D (6 bases). Looked up from germline, CDR1 is LGHNA and CDR2 is YSLEER. The CDR3 sequence is 18 residues long. V was cut by 1 base and J by 4 bases, with 21 bases left in between. The CDR3 here is CASSQATGLGFGSDTQYF. The CDR3 DNA sequence: TGCGCCAGCAGCCAAGCAACAGGGTTGGGGTTTGGTTCAGATACGCAGTATTTT.